This T cell receptor (beta chain) was found in a study of OX40 agonist ivuxolimab in advanced cancers. Study-level background: Checkpoint inhibitors had been given previously to around 38% of patients. Partial response was recorded in three patients: one hepatocellular carcinoma and two cutaneous melanoma cases. Study conclusions and caveats: Average numbers of expanded clones were greater in CD8+ T cells than in CD4+. Antigens targeted by the expanded peripheral T cells were not determined.

The CDR3 is 10 amino acids. Trimming removed 6 bases at V and 8 bases at J, with 10 bases between. The V gene's germline CDR1 is DFQATT and CDR2 SNEGSKA (reference sequence). Worth noting for this clone: Its cognate antigen is unknown.

Clones were read by immunoSEQ multiplex PCR, and TCRdb kept only the in-frame ones, dropping some. The sample has 65,000 to 80,000 clones; roughly 83% are singletons. The chain couples TRBV20-1 to TRBJ1-2, with unresolved D. This sample comprised CD4+ or CD8+ T cells sorted from blood, obtained in a trial of the OX40 agonist ivuxolimab. The receptor was derived from an adult with an advanced solid tumor such as melanoma, head and neck, liver or kidney cancer. DNA for the CDR3: TGCAGTGCCTATTCGGGAGGCTACACCTTC. It codes for CSAYSGGYTF.